This T cell receptor beta chain was obtained from a study of blood T cell repertoires in COVID-19. On the study more broadly: Sites in the United States, Italy and Spain provided acute and convalescent COVID-19 samples. T cells, B-cell-depleted T cells, or PBMCs supplied cDNA or gDNA.

Authors' processing steps: Reference gene primer amplification gave estimated nucleated cell counts. Profiled with immunoSEQ multiplex PCR; TCRdb holds only in-frame clones, not every one. The V and J calls and clone size were taken over from that table, and D and trimming were inferred from the DNA. This table has roughly 150,000 clones, approximately 90% appearing once. In its sample, this clone was seen once. The CDR3 has 14 amino acids. Germline loops: CDR1 SGHRS, CDR2 YFSETQ. V gave up 3 bases and J gave up 2 bases, with 12 bases separating them. The source material was peripheral blood. The chain has TRBV5-1 and TRBJ2-7, with D perhaps TRBD2 (6 bases). The TCR was taken from an older woman with active COVID-19. The CDR3 nucleotides are TGCGCCAGCAGCTCGCCCGGGAGCACCTACGAGCAGTACTTC. Its translation is CASSSPGSTYEQYF.